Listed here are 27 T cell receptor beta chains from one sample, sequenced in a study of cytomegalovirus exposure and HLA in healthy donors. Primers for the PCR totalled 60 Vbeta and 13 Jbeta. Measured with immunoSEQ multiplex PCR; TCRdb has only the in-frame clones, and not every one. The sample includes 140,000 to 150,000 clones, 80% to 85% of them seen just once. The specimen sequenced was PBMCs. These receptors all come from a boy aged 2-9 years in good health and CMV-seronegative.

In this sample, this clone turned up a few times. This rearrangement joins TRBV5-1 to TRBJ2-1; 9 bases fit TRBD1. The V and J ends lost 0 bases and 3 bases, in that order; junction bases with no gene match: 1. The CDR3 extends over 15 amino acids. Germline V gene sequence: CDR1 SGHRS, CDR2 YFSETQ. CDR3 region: CASSLGDRDYNEQFF. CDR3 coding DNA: TGCGCCAGCAGCTTGGGGGACAGGGACTACAATGAGCAGTTCTTC. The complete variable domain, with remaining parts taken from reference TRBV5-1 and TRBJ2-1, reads KAGVTQTPRYLIKTRGQQVTLSCSPISGHRSVSWYQQTPGQGLQFLFEYFSETQRNKGNFPGRFSGRQFSNSRSEMNVSTLELGDSALYLCASSLGDRDYNEQFFGPGTRLTVL.

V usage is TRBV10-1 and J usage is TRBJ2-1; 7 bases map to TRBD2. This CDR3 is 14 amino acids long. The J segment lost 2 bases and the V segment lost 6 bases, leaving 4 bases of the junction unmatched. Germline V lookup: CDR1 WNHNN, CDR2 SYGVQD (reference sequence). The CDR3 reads CASSGGTTYNEQFF. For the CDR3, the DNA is TGCGCCAGCAGCGGGGGGACTACCTACAATGAGCAGTTCTTC.

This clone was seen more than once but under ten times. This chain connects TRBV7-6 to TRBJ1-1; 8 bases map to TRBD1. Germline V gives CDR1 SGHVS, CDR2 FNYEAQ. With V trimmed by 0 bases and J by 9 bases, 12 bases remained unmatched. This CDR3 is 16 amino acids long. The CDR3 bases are TGTGCCAGCAGCTTAGCTCTGGGGGGGACAGGTCTACAAGCTTTCTTT. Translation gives CASSLALGGTGLQAFF.

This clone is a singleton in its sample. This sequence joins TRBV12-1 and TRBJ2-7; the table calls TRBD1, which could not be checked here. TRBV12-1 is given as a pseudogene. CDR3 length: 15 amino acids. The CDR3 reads CASSSGQDFSYEQYF. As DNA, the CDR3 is TGTGCCAGCAGCTCGGGACAGGACTTCTCCTACGAGCAGTACTTC.

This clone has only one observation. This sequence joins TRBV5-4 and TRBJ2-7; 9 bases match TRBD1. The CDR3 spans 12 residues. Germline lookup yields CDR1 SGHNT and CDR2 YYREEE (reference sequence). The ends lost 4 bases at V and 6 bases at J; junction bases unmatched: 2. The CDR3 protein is CASSVGQGEQYF. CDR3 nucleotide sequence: TGTGCCAGCAGCGTGGGACAGGGCGAGCAGTACTTC. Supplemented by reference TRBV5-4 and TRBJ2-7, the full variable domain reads ETGVTQSPTHLIKTRGQQVTLRCSSQSGHNTVSWYQQALGQGPQFIFQYYREEENGRGNFPPRFSGLQFPNYSSELNVNALELDDSALYLCASSVGQGEQYFGPGTRLTVT.

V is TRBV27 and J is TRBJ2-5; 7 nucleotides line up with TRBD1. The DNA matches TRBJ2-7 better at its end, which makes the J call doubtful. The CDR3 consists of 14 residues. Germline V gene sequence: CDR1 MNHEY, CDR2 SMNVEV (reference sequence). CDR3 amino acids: CASSFGTARYEQYF. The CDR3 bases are TGTGCCAGCAGTTTCGGGACAGCAAGATACGAGCAGTACTTC.

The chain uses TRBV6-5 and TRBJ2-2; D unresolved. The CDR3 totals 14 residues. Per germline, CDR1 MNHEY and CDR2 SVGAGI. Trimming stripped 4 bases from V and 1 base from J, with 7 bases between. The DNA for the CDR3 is TGTGCCAGCAGTTTTCGAGAGAACACCGGGGAGCTGTTTTTT. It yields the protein CASSFRENTGELFF.

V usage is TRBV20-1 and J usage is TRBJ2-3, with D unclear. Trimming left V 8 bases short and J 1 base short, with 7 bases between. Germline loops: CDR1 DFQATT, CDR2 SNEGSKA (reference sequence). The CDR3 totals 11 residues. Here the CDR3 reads CSSLRTDTQYF. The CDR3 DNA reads TGCAGTTCTCTCCGCACAGATACGCAGTATTTT.

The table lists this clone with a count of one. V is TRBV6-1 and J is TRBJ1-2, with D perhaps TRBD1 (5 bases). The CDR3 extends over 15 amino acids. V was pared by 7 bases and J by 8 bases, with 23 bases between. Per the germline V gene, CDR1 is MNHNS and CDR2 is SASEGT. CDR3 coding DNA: TGTGCCAGCAAATCGCGGTGGGAGGGGAGCTTAGGCTACACCTTC. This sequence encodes CASKSRWEGSLGYTF.

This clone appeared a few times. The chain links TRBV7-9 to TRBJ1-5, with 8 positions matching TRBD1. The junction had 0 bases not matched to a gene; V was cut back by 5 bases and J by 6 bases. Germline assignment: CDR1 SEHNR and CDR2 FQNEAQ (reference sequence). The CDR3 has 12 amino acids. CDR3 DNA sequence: TGTGCCAGCAGCGACAGGGGTCAGCCCCAGCATTTT. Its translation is CASSDRGQPQHF.

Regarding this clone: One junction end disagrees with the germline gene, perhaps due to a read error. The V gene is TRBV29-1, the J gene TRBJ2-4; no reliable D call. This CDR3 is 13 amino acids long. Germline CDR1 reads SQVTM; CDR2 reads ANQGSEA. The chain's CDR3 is CSVGGSPINVQYF. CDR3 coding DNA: TGCAGCGTTGGAGGTAGTCCTATAAACGTTCAGTACTTC. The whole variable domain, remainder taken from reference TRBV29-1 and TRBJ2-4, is SAVISQKPSRDICQRGTSLTIQCQVDSQVTMMFWYRQQPGQSLTLIATANQGSEATYESGFVIDKFPISRPNLTFSTLTVSNMSPEDSSIYLCSVGGSPINVQYFGAGTRLSVL.

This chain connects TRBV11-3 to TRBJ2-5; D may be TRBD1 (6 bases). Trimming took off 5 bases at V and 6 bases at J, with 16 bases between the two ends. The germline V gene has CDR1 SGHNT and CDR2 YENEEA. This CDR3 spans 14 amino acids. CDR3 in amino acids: CASSPGTGKQTQYF. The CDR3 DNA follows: TGTGCCAGCAGCCCGGGAACAGGGAAGCAGACCCAGTACTTC.

DNA of the CDR3: TGTGCCAGCAGTCTTCAGGCTTACAATGAGCAGTTCTTC. Its translation is CASSLQAYNEQFF. The chain uses TRBV2 and TRBJ2-1; D not resolved. CDR3 length equals 13 residues. Germline lookup yields CDR1 SNHLY and CDR2 FYNNEI. V lost 5 bases and J 4 bases, leaving 9 bases between the germline ends.

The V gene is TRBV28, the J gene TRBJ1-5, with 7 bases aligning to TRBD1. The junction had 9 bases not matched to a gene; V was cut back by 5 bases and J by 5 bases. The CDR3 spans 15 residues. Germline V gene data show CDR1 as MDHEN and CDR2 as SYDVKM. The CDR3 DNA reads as TGTGCCAGCAGTCTAACCGGGAGGGGGCATCAGCCCCAGCATTTT. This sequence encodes CASSLTGRGHQPQHF.

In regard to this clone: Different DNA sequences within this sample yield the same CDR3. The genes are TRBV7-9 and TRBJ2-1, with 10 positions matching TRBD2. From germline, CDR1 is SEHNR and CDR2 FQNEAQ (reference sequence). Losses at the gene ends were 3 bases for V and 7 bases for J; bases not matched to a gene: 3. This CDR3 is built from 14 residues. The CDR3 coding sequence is TGTGCCAGCAGCTTGGGGACTAGCGATAATGAGCAGTTCTTC. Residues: CASSLGTSDNEQFF.

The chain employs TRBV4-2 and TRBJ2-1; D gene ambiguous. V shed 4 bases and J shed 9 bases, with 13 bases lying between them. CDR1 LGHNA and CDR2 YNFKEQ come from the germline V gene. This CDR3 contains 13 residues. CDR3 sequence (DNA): TGTGCCAGCAGCCCCACGGAGTTCCTTGAGCAGTTCTTC. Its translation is CASSPTEFLEQFF.

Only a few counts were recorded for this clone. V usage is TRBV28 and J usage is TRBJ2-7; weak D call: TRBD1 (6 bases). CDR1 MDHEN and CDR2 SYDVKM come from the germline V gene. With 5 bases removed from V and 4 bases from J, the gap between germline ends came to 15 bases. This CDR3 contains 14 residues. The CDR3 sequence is CASSPVRGQYEQYF. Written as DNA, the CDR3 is TGTGCCAGCAGTCCCGTCAGGGGCCAATACGAGCAGTACTTC.

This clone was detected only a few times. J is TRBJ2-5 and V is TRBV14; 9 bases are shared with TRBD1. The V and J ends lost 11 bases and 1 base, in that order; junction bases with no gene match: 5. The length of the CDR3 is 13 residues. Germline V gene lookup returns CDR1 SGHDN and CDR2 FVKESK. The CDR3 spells CAVGDRAQETQYF. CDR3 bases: TGTGCCGTTGGGGACAGGGCCCAAGAGACCCAGTACTTC.

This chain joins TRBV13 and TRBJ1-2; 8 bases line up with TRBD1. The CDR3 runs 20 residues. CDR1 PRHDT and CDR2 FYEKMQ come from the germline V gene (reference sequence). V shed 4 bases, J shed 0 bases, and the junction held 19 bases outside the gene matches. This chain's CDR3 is CASSWTELRTGRGSNYGYTF. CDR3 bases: TGTGCCAGCAGCTGGACCGAACTGCGGACAGGGAGGGGATCTAACTATGGCTACACCTTC.

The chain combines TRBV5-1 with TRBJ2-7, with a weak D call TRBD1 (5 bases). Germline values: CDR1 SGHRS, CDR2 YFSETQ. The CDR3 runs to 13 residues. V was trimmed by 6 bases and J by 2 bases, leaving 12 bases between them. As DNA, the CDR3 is TGCGCCAGCACCGACAGCTCAGCCTACGAGCAGTACTTC. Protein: CASTDSSAYEQYF.

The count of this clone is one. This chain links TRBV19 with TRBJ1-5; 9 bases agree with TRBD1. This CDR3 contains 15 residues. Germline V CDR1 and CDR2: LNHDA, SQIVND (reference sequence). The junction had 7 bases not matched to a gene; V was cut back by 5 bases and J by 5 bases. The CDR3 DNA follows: TGTGCCAGTAGTGGGGGGACAGGGAGAGATCAGCCCCAGCATTTT. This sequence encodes CASSGGTGRDQPQHF. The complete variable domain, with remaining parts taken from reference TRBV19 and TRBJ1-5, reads DGGITQSPKYLFRKEGQNVTLSCEQNLNHDAMYWYRQDPGQGLRLIYYSQIVNDFQKGDIAEGYSVSREKKESFPLTVTSAQKNPTAFYLCASSGGTGRDQPQHFGDGTRLSIL.

The CDR3 sequence: CASSVLSSMGSNQPQHF. DNA for the CDR3: TGTGCCAGCAGTGTCCTTTCTAGCATGGGTAGCAATCAGCCCCAGCATTTT. The rearrangement links TRBV6-1 to TRBJ1-5; the D is unclear. V lost 4 bases to trimming and J lost 0 bases, with 16 bases between them. The CDR3 covers 17 residues. The V gene's germline CDR1 is MNHNS and CDR2 SASEGT.

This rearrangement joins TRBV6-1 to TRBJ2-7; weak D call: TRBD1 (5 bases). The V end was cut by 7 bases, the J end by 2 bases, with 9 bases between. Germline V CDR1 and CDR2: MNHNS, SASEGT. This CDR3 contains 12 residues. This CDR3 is CASTRTTYEQYF. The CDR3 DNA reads TGTGCCAGCACACGGACAACCTACGAGCAGTACTTC.

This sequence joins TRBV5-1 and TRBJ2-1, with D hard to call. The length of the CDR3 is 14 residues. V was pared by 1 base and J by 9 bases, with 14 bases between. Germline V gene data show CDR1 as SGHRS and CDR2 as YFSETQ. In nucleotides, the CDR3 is TGCGCCAGCAGCTTGACACGAGGAATTGGTGAGCAGTTCTTC. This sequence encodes CASSLTRGIGEQFF.

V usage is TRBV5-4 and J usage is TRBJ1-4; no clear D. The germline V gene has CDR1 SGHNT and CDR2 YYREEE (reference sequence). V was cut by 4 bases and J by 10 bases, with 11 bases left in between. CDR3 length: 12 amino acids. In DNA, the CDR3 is TGTGCCAGCAGCGGCCGGGAGGGAAAACTGTTTTTT. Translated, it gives CASSGREGKLFF.

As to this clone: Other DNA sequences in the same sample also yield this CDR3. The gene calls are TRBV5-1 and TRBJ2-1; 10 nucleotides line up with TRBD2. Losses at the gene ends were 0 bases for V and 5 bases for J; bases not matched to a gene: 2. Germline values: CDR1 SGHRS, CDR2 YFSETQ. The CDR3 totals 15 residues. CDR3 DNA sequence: TGCGCCAGCAGCTTGGGTCTAGCGGGGGACAATGAGCAGTTCTTC. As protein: CASSLGLAGDNEQFF.

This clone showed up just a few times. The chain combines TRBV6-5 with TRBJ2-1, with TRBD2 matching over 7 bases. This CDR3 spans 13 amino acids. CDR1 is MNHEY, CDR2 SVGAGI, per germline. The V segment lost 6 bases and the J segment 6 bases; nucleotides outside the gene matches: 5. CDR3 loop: CASSVLAVNEQFF. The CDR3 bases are TGTGCCAGCAGCGTTCTAGCGGTCAATGAGCAGTTCTTC.